The following is a T cell receptor beta chain sequence with its context. What it binds is unknown. In germline, CDR1 is SEHNR, CDR2 FQNEAQ (reference sequence). The CDR3 is 14 residues long. Trimming cost V 3 bases and J 2 bases, with 10 bases left between them. These data originate in a study of response to subunit inactivated influenza vaccine. TCRdb analysed the RT-PCR reads with MiXCR anew, one entry per CDR3 protein. The repertoire includes roughly 570,000 distinct CDR3 sequences, 11% to 15% of them detected once, and around 10% sits in the top ten. Study results and limitations: It was suggested by the authors that few new T cells are recruited by each seasonal influenza vaccination.

V usage is TRBV7-9 and J usage is TRBJ2-5; D perhaps matches TRBD1 (5 bases). The receptor was isolated from a man in his fifties who received an inactivated influenza vaccine. Here the sequenced sample was PBMCs from blood, taken about 13 days after vaccination. The CDR3 loop reads CASSFGADQETQYF. The CDR3 DNA is TGTGCCAGCAGCTTTGGGGCGGATCAAGAGACCCAGTACTTC.